This T cell receptor (beta chain) derives from a study of T cells in Graves' hyperthyroidism and ophthalmopathy. Study at large: Pretreatment peripheral blood was obtained at initial diagnosis. Points from the study as a whole: The model forecast ophthalmopathy, anticipating it by a median approximately 6.2 months before onset. Ophthalmopathy and stable hyperthyroidism were separated by a 13 V-J model.

This clonotype was observed many times. What it recognizes is unknown. It was RNA transcripts that yielded the amplified TCR beta CDR3 regions. Carried out on the TCR CDR3, a first-round RT-PCR used the HTBI primer set. TCRdb re-analysed the multiplex PCR reads in MiXCR, keeping a single row per CDR3 protein. Of about 200,000 distinct CDR3 sequences listed, 17% are singletons. Lactation, pregnancy, other autoimmune disease or uncontrolled infection led to exclusion of patients. The sequenced sample was blood. The receptor's source is a woman aged 50 to 60 with Graves' hyperthyroidism.

CDR3 sequence reads: CASSLPTSTDTQYF. In DNA, the CDR3 is TGTGCCAGCAGCCTACCGACAAGCACAGATACGCAGTATTTT. The chain couples TRBV13 to TRBJ2-3; D remains ambiguous. This CDR3 has 14 residues. CDR1 and CDR2 (germline): PRHDT, FYEKMQ (reference sequence). V dropped 5 bases and J dropped 0 bases, with 9 bases sitting between them.